This TCR beta chain came from a study of T cell responses to AZD1222 COVID-19 vaccine (dated by TCRdb to about 2021). For the wider study: A total of more than 230 trial participants underwent TCR sequencing, of whom about 200 had received two doses of AZD1222 and 26 had received two doses of the MenACWY control vaccine. Trial participants were enrolled by age into subgroups of 18-55, 56-69 and 70-plus years, and 148, 28 and 57 TCR-sequenced participants, respectively, were included in these subgroups. The full study reports these points: After two AZD1222 doses, spike-specific TCR breadth and depth were significantly higher than at day 0 and than in MenACWY recipients. Epitopes outside the regions mutated in the B.1.351 and B.1.1.7 variants were reportedly recognized by nearly half of the unique spike-specific TCRs. Only five to seven AZD1222 recipients were SARS-CoV-2 seropositive at baseline, limiting conclusions about previously exposed vaccinees. Because no day 14 peak-response samples were available, repertoires were characterized only after the peak T cell response. The whole spike protein was spanned by vaccine-associated CD4 TCRs, and dominant responses were seen in regions 160-218 and 743-854. In the small 56-69-year group, the increase in depth fell short of significance, most likely because of low power. Participants were mostly white British and included more females than males, and it was suggested by the authors that clonal diversity may have been underestimated.

Trimming takes 7 bases off V and 7 bases off J; junction bases not matched to a gene: 3. The CDR3 spans 11 residues, from the cysteine through the phenylalanine. The read is trimmed to its CDR3 DNA, 33 bases read in frame from base 1. The germline V gene gives CDR1 as SQVTM and CDR2 as ANQGSEA. This clone has only one observation. The antigen this receptor binds is unknown. Base qualities were left out, and no much larger clone turns up one base away. What the time point label conveys for this sample: about 28 days (+/-7) after the second vaccine dose. Because spike-specific TCR depth and breadth did not differ between the two schedules, AZD1222 recipients who got a second dose at roughly 4 weeks were pooled with those who got a second dose at roughly 12 weeks. The vaccinee samples were drawn from two UK trials, COV001 and COV002, one of which was a single-blind randomized controlled phase 2/3 trial testing AZD1222 (ChAdOx1 nCoV-19) in healthy adults. For TCRbeta chain sequencing, PBMC samples were collected from trial participants at day 0 and at day 28 after the second dose.

The CDR3 regions of human TCRbeta chains were analyzed by immunosequencing. The original methods were these. Repertoire TCRs were checked for matches against a reference library of SARS-CoV-2-specific TCRs that had been generated using the MIRA antigen-specificity platform. Breadth was defined as the fraction of unique TCRs that were SARS-CoV-2-associated, and depth was defined as the fraction of total T cells that were SARS-CoV-2-associated. Using the MIRA data, each spike-specific TCR was assigned both to the spike region to which the TCR was reactive and to a CD4 or CD8 class. Log10-transformed breadth and depth values were compared by one-way ANOVA with Sidak's multiple comparisons tests. This is the immuneACCESS table as TCRdb keeps it, with only in-frame sequences that have V and J called. A part of the clones is gone; compared with another copy, unresolved V genes explain less than half, and the rest is unexplained. V, J and clone size are those of that table, while D and trimming were read from the DNA. Across this sample there are over 130,000 clones, with about 90% seen only once. The ten largest clones represent over 8.5% of the sample.

The clonotype comes from an adult who received the AZD1222 COVID-19 vaccine. The V and J genes are TRBV29-1 and TRBJ1-2; 10 nucleotides in the junction match TRBD1. The sequenced sample was peripheral blood, obtained 28 days after the second AZD1222 dose. The nucleotide sequence reads as follows: TGCAGCGGAGGACAGGGGGGTGGCTACACCTTC. Its protein reads: CSGGQGGGYTF.